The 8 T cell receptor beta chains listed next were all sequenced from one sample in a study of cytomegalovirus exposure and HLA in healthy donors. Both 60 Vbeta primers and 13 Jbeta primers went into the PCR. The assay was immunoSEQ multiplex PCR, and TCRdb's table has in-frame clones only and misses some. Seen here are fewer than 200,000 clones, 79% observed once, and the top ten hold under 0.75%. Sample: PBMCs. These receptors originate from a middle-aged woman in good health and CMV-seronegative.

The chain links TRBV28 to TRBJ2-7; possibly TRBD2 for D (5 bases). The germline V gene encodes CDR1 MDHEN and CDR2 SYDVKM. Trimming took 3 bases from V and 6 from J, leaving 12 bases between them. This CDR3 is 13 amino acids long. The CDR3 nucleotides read TGTGCCAGCAGTTTGACGGGGATTGGCGAGCAGTACTTC. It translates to CASSLTGIGEQYF.

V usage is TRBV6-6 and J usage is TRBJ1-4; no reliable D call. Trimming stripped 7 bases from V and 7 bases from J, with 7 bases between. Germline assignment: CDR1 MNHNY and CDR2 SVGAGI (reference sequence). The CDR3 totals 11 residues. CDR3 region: CASTLSEKLFF. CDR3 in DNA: TGTGCCAGCACCTTGAGTGAAAAACTGTTTTTT.

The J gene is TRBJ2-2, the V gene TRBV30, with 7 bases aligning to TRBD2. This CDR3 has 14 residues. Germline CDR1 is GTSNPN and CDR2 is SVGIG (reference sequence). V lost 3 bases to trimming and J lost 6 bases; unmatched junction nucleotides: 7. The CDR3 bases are TGTGCCTGGAGGGGAGGGAGTAGGCCCGGGGAGCTGTTTTTT. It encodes CAWRGGSRPGELFF.

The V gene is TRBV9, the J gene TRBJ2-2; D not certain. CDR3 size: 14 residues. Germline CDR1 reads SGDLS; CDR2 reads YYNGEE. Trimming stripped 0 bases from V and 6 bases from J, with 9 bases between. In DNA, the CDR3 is TGTGCCAGCAGCGTAGGGGTAGAGGCCGGGGAGCTGTTTTTT. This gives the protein CASSVGVEAGELFF.

CDR3: CASSREPTANTEAFF. The CDR3 bases are TGCGCCAGCAGTCGGGAACCCACAGCGAACACTGAAGCTTTCTTT. The rearrangement joins TRBV10-1 to TRBJ1-1; unclear D gene. In germline, CDR1 is WNHNN, CDR2 SYGVQD (reference sequence). The CDR3 is 15 amino acids. Deletions cut 5 bases from V and 1 base from J, with 14 bases between.

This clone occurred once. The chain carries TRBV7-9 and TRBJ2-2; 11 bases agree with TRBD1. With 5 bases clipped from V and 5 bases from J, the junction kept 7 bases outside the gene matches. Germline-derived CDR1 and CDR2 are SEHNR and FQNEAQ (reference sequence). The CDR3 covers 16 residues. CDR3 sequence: CASSNSGQGATGELFF. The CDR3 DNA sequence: TGTGCCAGCAGCAACAGCGGACAGGGGGCGACCGGGGAGCTGTTTTTT.

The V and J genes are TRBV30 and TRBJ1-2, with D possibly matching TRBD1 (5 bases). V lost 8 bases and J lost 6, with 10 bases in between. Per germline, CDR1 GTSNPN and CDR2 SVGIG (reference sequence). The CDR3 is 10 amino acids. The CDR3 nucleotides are TGTGCCGGAGGGGTGAATGGCTACACCTTC. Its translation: CAGGVNGYTF.

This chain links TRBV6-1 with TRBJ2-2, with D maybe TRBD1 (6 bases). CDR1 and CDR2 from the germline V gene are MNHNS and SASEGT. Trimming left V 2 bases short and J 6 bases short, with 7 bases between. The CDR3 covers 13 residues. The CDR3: CASSENRAGELFF. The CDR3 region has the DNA TGTGCCAGCAGTGAAAACAGGGCCGGGGAGCTGTTTTTT.